This T cell receptor beta chain was observed in a study of T cell responses to AZD1222 COVID-19 vaccine. The CDR3 runs 15 residues. J lost 4 bases, V lost 5 bases, and 4 bases had no gene match. Germline V gene lookup returns CDR1 SGHVS and CDR2 FNYEAQ. Pooled samples include second doses given at about 4 or 12 weeks. Generated by immunoSEQ multiplex PCR, the TCRdb table keeps only in-frame clones and is missing some. This table holds over 120,000 clones, 92% found once. Findings and limits, study-wide: Repertoire collection took place solely once the T cell response had peaked. Donors in the cohort were predominantly white British and more often female, and clonal diversity was possibly underestimated. Spike-wide vaccine-associated CD4 TCRs dominated at 160-218 and 743-854.

Worth noting for this clone: Its antigen remains unidentified.

The gene calls are TRBV7-6 and TRBJ2-1; 11 nucleotides line up with TRBD2. Sequencing was performed on peripheral blood, taken 28 days after the second AZD1222 dose. This TCR was recovered from an adult who received the AZD1222 COVID-19 vaccine. CDR3: CASSLGTSGYNEQFF. In DNA, the CDR3 is TGTGCCAGCAGCCTTGGGACTAGCGGTTACAATGAGCAGTTCTTC.